The source of this T cell receptor (beta chain) is a study of shared clonotypes between healthy human individuals. Per germline, CDR1 SGHRS and CDR2 YFSETQ. With 4 bases clipped from V and 1 base from J, the junction kept 6 bases outside the gene matches. The CDR3 consists of 18 residues. This clone was found once. Its antigen remains unknown. Study conclusions and caveats: What naive subsets generally showed was a larger estimated richness than memory subsets showed. Clonotype sharing among the donors was expected to vary with sequencing depth. Sharing across four donors was highest in naive CD4 (around 5%) and lowest in memory CD8 (around 0.4%).

Data came from immunoSEQ multiplex PCR; TCRdb stores just in-frame clones and leaves some out. The sample includes 2 million to 2.5 million clones, 93% of them seen just once. This chain links TRBV5-1 with TRBJ2-1, with TRBD2 matching over 15 bases. The origin of this receptor is a young man in good health. Some clones in this sample may be carry-over from other donors' samples. Sequencing input: naive CD4+ T cells from PBMCs. The subset was: CD45RA+ positively selected. CDR3 nucleotides: TGCGCCAGCAGCCTACCGGGACTAGCGGGAGGATCCTACAATGAGCAGTTCTTC. As protein: CASSLPGLAGGSYNEQFF.